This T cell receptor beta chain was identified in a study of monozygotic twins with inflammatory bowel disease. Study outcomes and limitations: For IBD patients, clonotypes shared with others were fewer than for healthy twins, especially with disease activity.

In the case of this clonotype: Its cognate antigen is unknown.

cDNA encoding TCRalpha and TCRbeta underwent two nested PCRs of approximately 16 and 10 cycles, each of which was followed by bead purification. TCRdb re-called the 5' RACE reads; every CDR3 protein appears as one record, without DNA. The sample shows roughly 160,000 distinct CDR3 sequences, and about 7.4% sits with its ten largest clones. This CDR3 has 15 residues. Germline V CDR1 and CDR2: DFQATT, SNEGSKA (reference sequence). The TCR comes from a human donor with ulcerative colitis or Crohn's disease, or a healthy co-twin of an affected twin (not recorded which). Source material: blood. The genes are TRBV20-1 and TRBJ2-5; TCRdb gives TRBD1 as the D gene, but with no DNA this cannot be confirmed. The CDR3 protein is CSARGLRVGKETQYF.